A selection of T cell receptor beta chains follows, all from one sample in a study of blood T cell repertoires in COVID-19. Only in-frame clones appear in the TCRdb table, and some are missing; sequencing was by immunoSEQ multiplex PCR. There are some 64,000 clones in the sample; approximately 70% occur only once, and 51% lies in the top ten. Sequenced sample: PBMCs or T cells enriched from blood (not recorded which). Receptor source: a woman aged 60-70 years who had been exposed to COVID-19. Both conserved end residues are part of each CDR3. Each record gives: J gene, V gene, clone size, D gene, CDR3 DNA, CDR3 protein. A D gene is named only where the DNA matches it firmly. Size is stated for part of the rows, as once, few or many counts, or as a class when the clone is expanded.

>TRBJ1-5|TRBV25-1|few|.
TGTGCCAGCAGCAGACCAGGGAAGAGTCAGCCCCAGCATTTT
CASSRPGKSQPQHF
>TRBJ2-7|TRBV7-9|.|.
TGTGCCAGCAGCCTCGACAGGCGAGAGCAGTACTTC
CASSLDRREQYF
>TRBJ1-3|TRBV14|.|TRBD1
TGTGCCAGCAGCCGTGGGACAGGAACCTCCGGGCGGAACACCATATATTTT
CASSRGTGTSGRNTIYF
>TRBJ1-6|TRBV9|.|.
TGTGCCAGCAGCGTAGCTGATTCACCCCTCCACTTT
CASSVADSPLHF
>TRBJ2-7|TRBV28|.|.
TGTGCCAGCAGTACTACAGGGAATTGGAACTACGAGCAGTACTTC
CASSTTGNWNYEQYF
>TRBJ2-5|TRBV9|once|TRBD2
TGTGCCAGCAGCGTAAGGAGCGGGAACCAAGAGACCCAGTACTTC
CASSVRSGNQETQYF
>TRBJ2-1|TRBV27|.|.
TGTGCCAGCAGTAAACAGGGAACATCCTACAATGAGCAGTTCTTC
CASSKQGTSYNEQFF
>TRBJ1-2|TRBV5-1|.|.
TGCGCCAGCAGCCCGGCAGGGGACGGCTACACCTTC
CASSPAGDGYTF
>TRBJ2-1|TRBV6-5|.|TRBD2
TGTGCCAGCAGGCATCGGGGGGGCCCCCACAATGAGCAGTTCTTC
CASRHRGGPHNEQFF
>TRBJ1-2|TRBV7-9|.|.
TGTGCCAGCAGCTTACACGGGGTAGGCTACACCTTC
CASSLHGVGYTF
>TRBJ2-1|TRBV19|.|TRBD2
TGTGCCAGTAGTAACATAGCGGGAGGTTACAATGAGCAGTTCTTC
CASSNIAGGYNEQFF
>TRBJ1-6|TRBV7-9|.|.
TGTGCCAGCAGCTTAGTCAGCTCCTATAATTCACCCCTCCACTTT
CASSLVSSYNSPLHF
>TRBJ1-5|TRBV19|many|.
TGTGCCAGTAAGTCAGGGCATAGCAATCAGCCCCAGCATTTT
CASKSGHSNQPQHF
>TRBJ1-2|TRBV5-1|.|.
TGCGCCAGCAGCTTGGCCGGGGACATCTATGGCTACACCTTC
CASSLAGDIYGYTF
>TRBJ1-5|TRBV15|once|.
TGTGCCACCAGCAGAGGCGAGGACAGCCTTAATCAGCCCCAGCATTTT
CATSRGEDSLNQPQHF
>TRBJ1-4|TRBV19|.|.
TGTGCCAGTAGGCGGGACGGAAAAGGGGAAAAACTGTTTTTT
CASRRDGKGEKLFF
>TRBJ1-5|TRBV18|.|.
TGTGCCAGCTCACCATCGTCCAATCAGCCCCAGCATTTT
CASSPSSNQPQHF